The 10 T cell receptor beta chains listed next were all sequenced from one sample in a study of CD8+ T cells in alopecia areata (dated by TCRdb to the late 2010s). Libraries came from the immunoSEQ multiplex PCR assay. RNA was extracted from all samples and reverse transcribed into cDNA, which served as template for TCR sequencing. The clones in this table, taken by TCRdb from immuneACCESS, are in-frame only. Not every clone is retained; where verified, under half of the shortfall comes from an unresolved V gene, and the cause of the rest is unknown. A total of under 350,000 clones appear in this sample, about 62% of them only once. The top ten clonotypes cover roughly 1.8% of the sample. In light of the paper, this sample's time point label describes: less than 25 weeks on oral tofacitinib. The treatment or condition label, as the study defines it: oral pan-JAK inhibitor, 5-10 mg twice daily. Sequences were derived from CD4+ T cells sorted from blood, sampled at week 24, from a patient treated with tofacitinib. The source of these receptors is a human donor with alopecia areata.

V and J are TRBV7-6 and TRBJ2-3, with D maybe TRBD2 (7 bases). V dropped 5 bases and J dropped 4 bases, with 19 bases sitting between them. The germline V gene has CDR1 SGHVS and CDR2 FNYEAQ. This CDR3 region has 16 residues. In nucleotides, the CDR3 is TGTGCCAGCAGCCTCCCCCGGGGGGCGGGCGCAGATACGCAGTATTTT. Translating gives CASSLPRGAGADTQYF.

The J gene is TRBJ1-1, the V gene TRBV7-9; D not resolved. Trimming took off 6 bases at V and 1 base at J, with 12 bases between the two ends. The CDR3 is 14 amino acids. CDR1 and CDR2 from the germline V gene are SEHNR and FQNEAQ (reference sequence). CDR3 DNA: TGTGCCAGCAGTCCCGGGCCTTGGAACACTGAAGCTTTCTTT. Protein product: CASSPGPWNTEAFF.

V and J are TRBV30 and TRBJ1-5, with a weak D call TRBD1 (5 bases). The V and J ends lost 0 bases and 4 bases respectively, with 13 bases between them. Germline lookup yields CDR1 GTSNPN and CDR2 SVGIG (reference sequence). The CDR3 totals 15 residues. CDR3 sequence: CAWSVLGGTNQPQHF. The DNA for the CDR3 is TGTGCCTGGAGTGTACTTGGGGGTACTAATCAGCCCCAGCATTTT.

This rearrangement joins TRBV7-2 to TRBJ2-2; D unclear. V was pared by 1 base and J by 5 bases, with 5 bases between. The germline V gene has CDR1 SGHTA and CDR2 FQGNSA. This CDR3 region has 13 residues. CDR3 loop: CASSLGQTGELFF. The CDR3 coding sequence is TGTGCCAGCAGCTTAGGGCAGACCGGGGAGCTGTTTTTT.

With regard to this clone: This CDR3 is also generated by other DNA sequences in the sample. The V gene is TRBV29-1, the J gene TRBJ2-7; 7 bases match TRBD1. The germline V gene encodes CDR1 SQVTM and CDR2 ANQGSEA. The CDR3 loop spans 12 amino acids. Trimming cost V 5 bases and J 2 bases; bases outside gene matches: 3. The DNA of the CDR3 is TGCAGCGTTAAGACAGGGACCTACGAGCAGTACTTC. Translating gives CSVKTGTYEQYF.

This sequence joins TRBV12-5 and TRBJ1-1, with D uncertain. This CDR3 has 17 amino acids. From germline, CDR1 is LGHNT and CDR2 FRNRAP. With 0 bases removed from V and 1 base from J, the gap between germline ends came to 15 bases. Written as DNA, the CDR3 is TGTGCTAGTGGTTTGGTACTCGGGCGTACCCCGAACACTGAAGCTTTCTTT. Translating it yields CASGLVLGRTPNTEAFF.

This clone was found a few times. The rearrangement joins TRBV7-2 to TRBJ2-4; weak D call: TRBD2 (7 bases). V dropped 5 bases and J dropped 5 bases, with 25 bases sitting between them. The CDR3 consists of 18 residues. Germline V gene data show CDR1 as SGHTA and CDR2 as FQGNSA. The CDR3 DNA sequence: TGTGCCAGCAGCCCAACCATCACAGGGTGGCTAGCGGAAAACATTCAGTACTTC. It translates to CASSPTITGWLAENIQYF.

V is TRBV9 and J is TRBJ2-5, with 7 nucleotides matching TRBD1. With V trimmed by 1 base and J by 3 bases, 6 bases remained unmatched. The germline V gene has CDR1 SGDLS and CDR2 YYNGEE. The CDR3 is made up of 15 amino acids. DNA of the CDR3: TGTGCCAGCAGCGTACTCGGGACAGAAAAAGAGACCCAGTACTTC. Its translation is CASSVLGTEKETQYF.

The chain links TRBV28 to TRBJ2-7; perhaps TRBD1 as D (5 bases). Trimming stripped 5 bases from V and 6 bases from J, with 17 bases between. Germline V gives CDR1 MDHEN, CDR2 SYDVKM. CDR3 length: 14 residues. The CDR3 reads CASSRGAPQGEQYF. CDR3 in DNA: TGTGCCAGCAGTAGAGGAGCCCCCCAGGGCGAGCAGTACTTC.

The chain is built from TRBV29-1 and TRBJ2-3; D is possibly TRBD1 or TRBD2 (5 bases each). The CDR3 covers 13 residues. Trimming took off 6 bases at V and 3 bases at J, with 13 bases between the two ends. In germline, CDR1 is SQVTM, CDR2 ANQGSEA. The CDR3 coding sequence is TGCAGCGTACGGGGCCTCACTACAGATACGCAGTATTTT. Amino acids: CSVRGLTTDTQYF.